Included here is one T cell receptor beta chain sequence, with context. Its matching antigen is unknown. This record belongs to a study of post-analysis software for immune sequencing data. Study-level background: The courses of disease that were included comprised relapsing-remitting, secondary progressive and progressive-relapsing multiple sclerosis. Findings and limits, study-wide: Four or five TRBV segments, TRBV5-6, TRBV5-1 and TRBV20-1 among them, were found more frequent in patients than controls. Versus controls, multiple sclerosis patients showed significantly lower diversity (normalized Chao1).

Per germline, CDR1 GTSNPN and CDR2 SVGIG (reference sequence). With 1 base removed from V and 0 bases from J, the gap between germline ends came to 7 bases. The CDR3 is 13 residues long. Researchers reported that TCR beta cDNA libraries carried unique molecular identifiers. A population of roughly 0.9 to 11 million T cells gave rise to approximately 530,000 cDNA molecules. TCRdb reprocessed the PCR reads with MiXCR, giving one entry per CDR3 protein. The table shows 700,000 to 900,000 distinct CDR3 sequences, with roughly 46% occurring only once. Sequenced: blood. V is TRBV30 and J is TRBJ2-7; D is ambiguous. The sequence derives from a girl under 18 with multiple sclerosis. CDR3 bases: TGTGCCTGGAGTGGGTGGGCCTCCTACGAGCAGTACTTC. It translates to CAWSGWASYEQYF.